These 3 T cell receptor beta chains came from one sample sequenced in a study of T cell changes during pregnancy in multiple sclerosis. Data came from immunoSEQ multiplex PCR; TCRdb stores just in-frame clones and leaves some out. The top ten hold over 1.3% of the sample, which has fewer than 75,000 clones, approximately 90% seen once. The sequencing used peripheral blood, collected in the second trimester of pregnancy. The receptors come from a female donor with multiple sclerosis, enrolled in a pregnancy study.

The chain has TRBV5-4 and TRBJ1-3; the match to TRBD1 covers 7 bases. Germline-derived CDR1 and CDR2 are SGHNT and YYREEE (reference sequence). The junction had 11 bases not matched to a gene; V was cut back by 4 bases and J by 4 bases. This CDR3 has 16 residues. As DNA, the CDR3 is TGTGCCAGCAGCAATCCGACAGGGCGCTCCGGAAACACCATATATTTT. It encodes CASSNPTGRSGNTIYF.

V usage is TRBV6-5 and J usage is TRBJ1-1; tentative D call: TRBD1 (5 bases). Per germline, CDR1 MNHEY and CDR2 SVGAGI. Trimming took off 0 bases at V and 1 base at J, with 12 bases between the two ends. This CDR3 has 16 amino acids. CDR3 coding DNA: TGTGCCAGCAGTTACTCTATAGGAGGGGCGAACACTGAAGCTTTCTTT. The encoded protein is CASSYSIGGANTEAFF.

The rearrangement joins TRBV30 to TRBJ2-2; a weak D match, TRBD2 (5 bases). The germline V and J ends were trimmed by 3 bases and 6 bases, with 11 bases remaining between them. The germline V gene has CDR1 GTSNPN and CDR2 SVGIG (reference sequence). There are 13 residues in the CDR3. The CDR3 nucleotides are TGTGCCTGGAGCCTCAACGGGGCCGGGGAGCTGTTTTTT. Its translation: CAWSLNGAGELFF.